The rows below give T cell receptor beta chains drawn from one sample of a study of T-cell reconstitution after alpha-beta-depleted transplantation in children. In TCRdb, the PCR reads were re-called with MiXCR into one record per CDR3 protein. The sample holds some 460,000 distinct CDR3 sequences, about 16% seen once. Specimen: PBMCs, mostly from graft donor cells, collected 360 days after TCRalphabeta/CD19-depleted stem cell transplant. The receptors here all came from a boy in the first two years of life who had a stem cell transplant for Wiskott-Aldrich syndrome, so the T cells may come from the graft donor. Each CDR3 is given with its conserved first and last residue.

CDR3aa: CSVQGNGYTF; j_gene: TRBJ1-2; v_gene: TRBV29-1
CDR3aa: CASSLVLGRGTEAFF; j_gene: TRBJ1-1; v_gene: TRBV11-2
CDR3aa: CSVDRGETQYF; j_gene: TRBJ2-5; v_gene: TRBV20-1
CDR3aa: CSAAGIPYEQYF; j_gene: TRBJ2-7; v_gene: TRBV20-1
CDR3aa: CATSDWRGRSGELFF; j_gene: TRBJ2-2; v_gene: TRBV24-1
CDR3aa: CASSSEGLPNNEQFF; j_gene: TRBJ2-1; v_gene: TRBV6-5
CDR3aa: CSASGATGRSGNEQFF; j_gene: TRBJ2-1; v_gene: TRBV20-1
CDR3aa: CASSFYRGLYEQYF; j_gene: TRBJ2-7; v_gene: TRBV7-2
CDR3aa: CASSLGTTGTDTQYF; j_gene: TRBJ2-3; v_gene: TRBV5-1
CDR3aa: CASSFTVLAGANQETQYF; j_gene: TRBJ2-5; v_gene: TRBV11-1
CDR3aa: CASSSGLAVRPSYNEQFF; j_gene: TRBJ2-1; v_gene: TRBV12-3/TRBV12-4
CDR3aa: CASSRQTGWSTDTQYF; j_gene: TRBJ2-3; v_gene: TRBV7-9
CDR3aa: CASGRSGSYEQYF; j_gene: TRBJ2-7; v_gene: TRBV28
CDR3aa: CATSRDIETSGLTYNEQFF; j_gene: TRBJ2-1; v_gene: TRBV15
CDR3aa: CASSPRGSGFEQFF; j_gene: TRBJ2-1; v_gene: TRBV7-9
CDR3aa: CASSLVPPPYEQYF; j_gene: TRBJ2-7; v_gene: TRBV7-2
CDR3aa: CASSILRDSLRNTEAFF; j_gene: TRBJ1-1; v_gene: TRBV19
CDR3aa: CASSLAGVRNTIYF; j_gene: TRBJ1-3; v_gene: TRBV12-3/TRBV12-4
CDR3aa: CASSTRRLAGANEQFF; j_gene: TRBJ2-1; v_gene: TRBV19
CDR3aa: CASSLGPDQPQHF; j_gene: TRBJ1-5; v_gene: TRBV7-8
CDR3aa: CASSQRAGPNQPQHF; j_gene: TRBJ1-5; v_gene: TRBV3-1
CDR3aa: CASSHDRESYNEQFF; j_gene: TRBJ2-1; v_gene: TRBV4-3
CDR3aa: CSVVYSGNTIYF; j_gene: TRBJ1-3; v_gene: TRBV29-1
CDR3aa: CASSLDQGPTYNEQFF; j_gene: TRBJ2-1; v_gene: TRBV11-2
CDR3aa: CASSQPMRGFKNIQYF; j_gene: TRBJ2-4; v_gene: TRBV5-1
CDR3aa: CASSTGLAGTGELFF; j_gene: TRBJ2-2; v_gene: TRBV5-1
CDR3aa: CASSFWPAGGTDTQYF; j_gene: TRBJ2-3; v_gene: TRBV5-1
CDR3aa: CASSQREAADSYNEQFF; j_gene: TRBJ2-1; v_gene: TRBV4-1
CDR3aa: CASSTRRGETQYF; j_gene: TRBJ2-5; v_gene: TRBV27